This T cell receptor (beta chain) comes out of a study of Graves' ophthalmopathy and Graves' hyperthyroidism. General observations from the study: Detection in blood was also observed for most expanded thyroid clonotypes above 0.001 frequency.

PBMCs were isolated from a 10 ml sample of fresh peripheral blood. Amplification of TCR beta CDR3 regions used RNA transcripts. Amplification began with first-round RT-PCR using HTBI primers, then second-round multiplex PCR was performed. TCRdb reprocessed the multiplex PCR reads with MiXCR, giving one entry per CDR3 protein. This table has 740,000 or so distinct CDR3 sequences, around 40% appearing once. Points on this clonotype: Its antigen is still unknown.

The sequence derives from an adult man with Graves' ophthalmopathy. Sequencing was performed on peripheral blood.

CDR3 DNA: TGTGCCAGCAGTCCCCCGGGGGGGGCCCAGTACTTC. Translation: CASSPPGGAQYF. The chain combines TRBV11-3 with TRBJ2-5; the match to TRBD2 covers 8 bases. The germline CDR1 and CDR2 sequences are SGHNT and YENEEA. J gave up 9 bases and V 6 bases, and 6 bases lay outside the gene matches. The CDR3 runs to 12 residues.